Described below is a single T cell receptor beta chain sequence and its context. Its recognized antigen is unknown. Base qualities are not recorded, but no much larger clone differs from it by a single base. The data derive from a study of siplizumab effects on memory and regulatory T cells (dated by TCRdb to 2018 to 2020). General notes on the study: The study looked at the effect of siplizumab, an anti-CD2 antibody, on alloreactive T-cell subsets in allogeneic mixed lymphocyte reactions made from human PBMCs. Paper-wide results and their limitations: Whether proliferating Tregs from siplizumab cultures were suppressive was not functionally confirmed. Of the alloreactive CD4+ clones that could be mapped, the Treg-derived share averaged approximately 67% with siplizumab compared with around 27% in control reactions. The cumulative frequency of alloreactive sequences traceable to unstimulated CD4+ memory T cells was significantly reduced by siplizumab. For roughly 75-95% of proliferating CD4+ or CD8+ clones, no naive or memory phenotype could be assigned. Sequences below about 10^-5 frequency were poorly captured, so only a minor fraction of alloreactive clones could be mapped to unstimulated subsets. Greater diversity appeared to be present in unstimulated naive T cells than in memory T cells, and a substantial contribution to the alloresponse seemed to be made by naive cells.

TCRbeta CDR3 sequencing was performed on sorted unstimulated T cells and on proliferating T cells recovered from mixed lymphocyte reactions. Fresh whole blood from about 9 HLA-typed healthy donors was used as the source from which PBMCs were isolated. To map where alloreactive clones came from, CD4+ non-regulatory T cells in the unstimulated state were FACS-sorted. Relative to germline, V is missing 3 bases and J is missing 8 bases, with 12 bases of the junction outside any gene match. Including cysteine and phenylalanine, the CDR3 has 17 amino acids. Solely the CDR3 DNA is kept, with 51 bases framed from the first base. CDR1 SGHRS and CDR2 YFSETQ were looked up in the germline V gene. The library was obtained by the immunoSEQ multiplex PCR assay. Some 9.9 x 10^4 TCR templates per sample were assayed by the deep sequencing platform. Genomic DNA extracted from sorted T cells was used for TCRbeta CDR3 sequencing. In the original analysis: Clonal analysis of TCRbeta CDR3 data was done in the R programming language. Comparing unstimulated samples against CFSE-low samples taken after the reaction was how alloreactive CD4+ and CD8+ clones were defined. Regulatory or non-regulatory origin was assigned to alloreactive CD4+ clones by matching of sequences to sorted unstimulated Treg and non-Treg repertoires. The clones in this table, taken by TCRdb from immuneACCESS, are in-frame only. Not every clone is retained; where verified, under half of the shortfall comes from an unresolved V gene, and the cause of the rest is unknown. V and J calls and clone size are copied from that table; D and trimming were computed from the DNA. Present in this sample are 100,000 or so clones, around 90% of which were seen just once. Together, the top ten hold 12% of the sample.

The specimen was non-Treg CD4+ T cells sorted from blood. In the paper's terms, the cell subset or site label means: FACS-sorted unstimulated CD4+ non-regulatory T cells. This sequence uses TRBV5-1 and TRBJ2-2; 11 of the junction bases match TRBD2. The TCR comes from a human donor in good health. The nucleotide sequence reads TGCGCCAGCAGCTCACCTCCGGGACTAGCGGTAGGGGGGGAGCTGTTTTTT. This yields the protein CASSSPPGLAVGGELFF. Full variable domain (CDR3 extended with the reference TRBV5-1 and TRBJ2-2 proteins): KAGVTQTPRYLIKTRGQQVTLSCSPISGHRSVSWYQQTPGQGLQFLFEYFSETQRNKGNFPGRFSGRQFSNSRSEMNVSTLELGDSALYLCASSSPPGLAVGGELFFGEGSRLTVL.